This T cell receptor beta chain is drawn from a study of shared clonotypes between healthy human individuals. Study background: Per-donor plates numbered three CD4 naive, three CD4 memory, two CD8 naive and one CD8 memory.

TCRdb's table, derived via immunoSEQ multiplex PCR, lists solely in-frame clones and lacks some. Among about 1.5 million clones listed, around 98% were seen once. There are 14 residues in the CDR3. V lost 3 bases to trimming and J lost 2 bases, with 8 bases between them. Germline values: CDR1 SGDLS, CDR2 YYNGEE. Whole-study results and caveats: Enrolling few donors narrowed the genetic and exposure-history diversity that was represented. Clonotypes shared by all four donors outscored non-shared clonotypes in generation probability. Generally, naive subsets (rather than memory subsets) showed larger estimated richness.

With regard to this clone: Its antigen is unknown. The same CDR3 also results from other DNA sequences found in this sample.

The sequenced material came from naive CD4+ T cells sorted from blood. The subset denotes: CD45RA+ positively selected. The clonotype comes from a man aged 25-40 years in good health. The rearrangement uses TRBV9 and TRBJ2-2; D is possibly TRBD2 (5 bases). The CDR3 loop is CASSGRTNTGELFF. In DNA form, the CDR3 reads TGTGCCAGCAGCGGGAGGACTAACACCGGGGAGCTGTTTTTT.